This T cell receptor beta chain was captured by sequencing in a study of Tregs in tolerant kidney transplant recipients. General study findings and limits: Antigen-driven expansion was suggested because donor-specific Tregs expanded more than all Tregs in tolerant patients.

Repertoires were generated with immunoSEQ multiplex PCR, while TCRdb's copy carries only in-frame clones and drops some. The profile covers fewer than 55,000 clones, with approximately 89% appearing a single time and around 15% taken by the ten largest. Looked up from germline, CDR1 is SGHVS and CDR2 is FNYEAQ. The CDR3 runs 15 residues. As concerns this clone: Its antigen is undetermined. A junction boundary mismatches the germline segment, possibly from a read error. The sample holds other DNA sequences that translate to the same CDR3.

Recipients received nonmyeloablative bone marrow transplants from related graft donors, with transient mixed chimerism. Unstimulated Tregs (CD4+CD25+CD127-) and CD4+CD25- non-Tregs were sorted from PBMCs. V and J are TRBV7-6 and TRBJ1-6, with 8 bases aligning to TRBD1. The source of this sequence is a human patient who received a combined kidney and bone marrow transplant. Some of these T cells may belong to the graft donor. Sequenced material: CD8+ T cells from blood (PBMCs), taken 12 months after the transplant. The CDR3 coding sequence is TGTGCCAGCAGCTTAGGCAGGGGGCGTAATTCCCCCCTCCACTTT. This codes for CASSLGRGRNSPLHF.